This paragraph reports one T cell receptor beta chain. What it binds is unknown. The naive gate required viable CD3+CD4+ or CD3+CD8+ cells with CCR7+CD45RA+CD45RO-CD95-CD27+CD28+ phenotype. These data come from a study of T cells after posttransplantation cyclophosphamide. Study observations and caveats: Donor-recipient repertoire similarity was low at 1-2 months, rising over year one. Recipient CMV seropositivity and CMV reactivation strongly tracked TRB clonality. Tissue-infiltrating T cells from skin or gut overlapped little with blood T cells.

The repertoire was sequenced with immunoSEQ multiplex PCR; TCRdb's copy has only in-frame clones and lacks some. The sample includes tens of thousands of clones, less than 98% seen only once; the top ten take around 0.13%. CDR1 is SGHTA, CDR2 FQGTGA, per germline. The V and J ends lost 0 bases and 3 bases, in that order; junction bases with no gene match: 9. The CDR3 is made up of 19 amino acids. The genes are TRBV7-3 and TRBJ2-7, with 15 bases that match TRBD2. The sequence came from a man aged 45-65 years in good health, CMV-negative, and a related stem cell transplant donor. Sequenced: naive CD4+ T cells sorted from PBMCs. The CDR3 reads CASSLTRTSGREPCYEQYF. The DNA for the CDR3 is TGTGCCAGCAGCTTAACCCGGACTAGCGGGAGGGAACCTTGCTACGAGCAGTACTTC. Full variable domain (remainder filled in from reference TRBV7-3 and TRBJ2-7): GAGVSQTPSNKVTEKGKYVELRCDPISGHTALYWYRQSLGQGPEFLIYFQGTGAADDSGLPNDRFFAVRPEGSVSTLKIQRTERGDSAVYLCASSLTRTSGREPCYEQYFGPGTRLTVT.